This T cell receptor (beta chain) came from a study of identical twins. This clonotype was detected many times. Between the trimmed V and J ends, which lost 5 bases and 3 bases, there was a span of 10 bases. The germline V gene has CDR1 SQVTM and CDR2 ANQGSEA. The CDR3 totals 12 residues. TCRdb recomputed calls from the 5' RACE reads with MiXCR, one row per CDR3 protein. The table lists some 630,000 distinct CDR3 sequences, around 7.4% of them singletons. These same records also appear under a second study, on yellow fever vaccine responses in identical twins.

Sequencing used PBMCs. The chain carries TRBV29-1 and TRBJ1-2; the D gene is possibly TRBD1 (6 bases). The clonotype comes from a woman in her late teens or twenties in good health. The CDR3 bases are TGCAGCGTTACGCGACAGGACTATGGCTACACCTTC. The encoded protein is CSVTRQDYGYTF.